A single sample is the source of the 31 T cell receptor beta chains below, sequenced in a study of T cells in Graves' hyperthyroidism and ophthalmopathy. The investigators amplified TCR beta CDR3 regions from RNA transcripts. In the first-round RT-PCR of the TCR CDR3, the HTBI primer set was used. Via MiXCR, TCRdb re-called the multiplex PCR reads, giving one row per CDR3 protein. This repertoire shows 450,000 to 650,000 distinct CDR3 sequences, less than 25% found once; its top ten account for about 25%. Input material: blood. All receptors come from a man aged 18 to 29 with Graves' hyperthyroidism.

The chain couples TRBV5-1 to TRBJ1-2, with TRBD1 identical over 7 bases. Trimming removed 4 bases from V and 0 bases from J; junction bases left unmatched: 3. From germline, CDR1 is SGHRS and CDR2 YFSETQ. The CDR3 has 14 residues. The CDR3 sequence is CASSRDSPNYGYTF. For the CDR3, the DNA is TGCGCCAGCAGCCGGGACAGTCCTAACTATGGCTACACCTTC.

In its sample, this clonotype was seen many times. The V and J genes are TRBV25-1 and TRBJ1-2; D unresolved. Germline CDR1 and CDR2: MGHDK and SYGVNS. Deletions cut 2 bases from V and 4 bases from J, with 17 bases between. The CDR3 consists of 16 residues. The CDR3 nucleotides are TGTGCCAGCAGTGAAGACGTTTCAGTCAATTCCTATGGCTACACCTTC. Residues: CASSEDVSVNSYGYTF.

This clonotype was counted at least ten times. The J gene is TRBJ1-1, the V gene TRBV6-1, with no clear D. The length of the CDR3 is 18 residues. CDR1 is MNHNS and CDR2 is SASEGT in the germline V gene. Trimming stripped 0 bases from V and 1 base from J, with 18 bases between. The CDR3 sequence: CASSEALKGWFRNTEAFF. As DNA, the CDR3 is TGTGCCAGCAGTGAAGCGTTGAAAGGGTGGTTTCGGAACACTGAAGCTTTCTTT.

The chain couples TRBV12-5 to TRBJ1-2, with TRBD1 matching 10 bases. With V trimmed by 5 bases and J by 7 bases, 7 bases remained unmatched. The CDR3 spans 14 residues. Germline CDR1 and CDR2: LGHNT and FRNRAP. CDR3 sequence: CASGETGGRFGYTF. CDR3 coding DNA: TGTGCTAGTGGTGAGACAGGGGGCCGGTTTGGCTACACCTTC.

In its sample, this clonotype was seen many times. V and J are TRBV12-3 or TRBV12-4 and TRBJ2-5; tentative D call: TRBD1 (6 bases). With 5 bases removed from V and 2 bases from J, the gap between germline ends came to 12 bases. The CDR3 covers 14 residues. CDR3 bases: TGTGCCAGCAGTCTTGGAGGACAGCAAGAGACCCAGTACTTC. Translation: CASSLGGQQETQYF.

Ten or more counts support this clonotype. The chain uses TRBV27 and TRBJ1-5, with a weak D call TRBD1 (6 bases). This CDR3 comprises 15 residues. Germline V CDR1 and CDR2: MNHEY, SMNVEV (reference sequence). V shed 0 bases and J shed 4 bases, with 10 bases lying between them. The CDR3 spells CASSLSRTENQPQHF. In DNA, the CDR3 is TGTGCCAGCAGTTTATCGAGGACAGAGAATCAGCCCCAGCATTTT.

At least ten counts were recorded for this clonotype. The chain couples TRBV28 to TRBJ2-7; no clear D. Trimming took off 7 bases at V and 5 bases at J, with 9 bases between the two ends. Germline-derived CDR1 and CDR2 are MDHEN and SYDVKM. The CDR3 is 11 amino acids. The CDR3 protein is CASTDRDEQYF. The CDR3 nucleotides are TGTGCCAGCACGGATCGGGACGAGCAGTACTTC.

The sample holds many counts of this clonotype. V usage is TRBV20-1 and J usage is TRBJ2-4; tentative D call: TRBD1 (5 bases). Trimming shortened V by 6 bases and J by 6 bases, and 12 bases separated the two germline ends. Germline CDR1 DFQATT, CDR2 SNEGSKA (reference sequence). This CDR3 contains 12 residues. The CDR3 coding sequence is TGCAGTGCGACTGAAGGGGTAAACATTCAGTACTTC. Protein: CSATEGVNIQYF.

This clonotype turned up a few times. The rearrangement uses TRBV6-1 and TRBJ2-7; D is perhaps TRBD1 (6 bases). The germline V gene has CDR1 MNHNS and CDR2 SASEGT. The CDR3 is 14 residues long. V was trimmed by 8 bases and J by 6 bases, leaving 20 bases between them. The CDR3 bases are TGTGCCAGCTCGCCTGTACCTACAGGGTCCGAGCAGTACTTC. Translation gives CASSPVPTGSEQYF.

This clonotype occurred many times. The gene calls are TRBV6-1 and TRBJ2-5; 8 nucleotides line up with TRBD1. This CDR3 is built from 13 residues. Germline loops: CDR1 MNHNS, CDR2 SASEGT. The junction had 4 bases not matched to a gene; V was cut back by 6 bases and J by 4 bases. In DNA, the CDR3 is TGTGCCAGCAGATCAGGGGGCCGAGAGACCCAGTACTTC. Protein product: CASRSGGRETQYF.

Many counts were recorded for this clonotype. The CDR3 sequence is CASSLPRNYEQYF. The CDR3 region has the DNA TGTGCCAGCAGTTTACCAAGGAACTACGAGCAGTACTTC. The chain employs TRBV28 and TRBJ2-7; no firm D call. Looked up from germline, CDR1 is MDHEN and CDR2 is SYDVKM. Trimming cost V 2 bases and J 3 bases, with 8 bases left between them. This CDR3 is 13 amino acids long.

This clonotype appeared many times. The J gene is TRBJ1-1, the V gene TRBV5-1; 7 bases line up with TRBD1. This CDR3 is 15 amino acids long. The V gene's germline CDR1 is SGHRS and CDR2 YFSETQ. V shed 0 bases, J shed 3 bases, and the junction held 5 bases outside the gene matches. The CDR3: CASSLVPGGDTEAFF. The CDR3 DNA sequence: TGCGCCAGCAGCTTGGTACCAGGGGGGGACACTGAAGCTTTCTTT.

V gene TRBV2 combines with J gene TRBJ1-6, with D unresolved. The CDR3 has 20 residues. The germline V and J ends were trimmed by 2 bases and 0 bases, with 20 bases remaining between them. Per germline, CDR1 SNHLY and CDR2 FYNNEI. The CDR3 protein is CASSERRAFDSLSYNSPLHF. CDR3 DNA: TGTGCCAGCAGTGAACGTCGGGCTTTCGATTCCCTCTCCTATAATTCACCCCTCCACTTT.

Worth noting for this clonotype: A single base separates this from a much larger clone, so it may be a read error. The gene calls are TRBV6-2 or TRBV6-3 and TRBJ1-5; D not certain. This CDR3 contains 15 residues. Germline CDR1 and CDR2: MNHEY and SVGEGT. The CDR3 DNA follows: TGTGCCAGCAGTTACGGACCCCTAGGCAATCGGCCCCAGCATTTT. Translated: CASSYGPLGNRPQHF.

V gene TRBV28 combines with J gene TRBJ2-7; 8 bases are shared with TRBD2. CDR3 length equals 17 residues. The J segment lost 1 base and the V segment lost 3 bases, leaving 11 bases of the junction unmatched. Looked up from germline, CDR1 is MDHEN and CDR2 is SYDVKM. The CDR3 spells CASSFSVRSSGSYEQYF. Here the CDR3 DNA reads TGTGCCAGCAGTTTCTCCGTCCGATCTAGCGGGTCCTACGAGCAGTACTTC.

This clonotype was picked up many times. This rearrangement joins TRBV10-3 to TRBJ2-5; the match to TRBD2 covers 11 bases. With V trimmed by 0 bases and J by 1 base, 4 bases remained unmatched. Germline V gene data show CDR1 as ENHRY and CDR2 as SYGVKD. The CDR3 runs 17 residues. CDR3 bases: TGTGCCATCAGTGAGTCGCGACTAGCGGGGTTCCAAGAGACCCAGTACTTC. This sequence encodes CAISESRLAGFQETQYF.

CDR3 sequence (DNA): TGTGCCACCGGACAGGGGGCAACAGATACGCAGTATTTT. Its translation: CATGQGATDTQYF. V is TRBV24-1 and J is TRBJ2-3, with TRBD1 matching over 11 bases. The ends lost 9 bases at V and 3 bases at J; junction bases unmatched: 1. Germline CDR1 and CDR2: KGHDR and SFDVKD. The CDR3 has 13 amino acids.

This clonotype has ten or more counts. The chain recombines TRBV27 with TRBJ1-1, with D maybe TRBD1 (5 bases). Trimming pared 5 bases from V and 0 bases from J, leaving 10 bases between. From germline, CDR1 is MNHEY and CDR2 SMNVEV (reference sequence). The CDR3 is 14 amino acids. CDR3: CASSPTGLNTEAFF. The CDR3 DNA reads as TGTGCCAGCAGTCCTACGGGGCTGAACACTGAAGCTTTCTTT.

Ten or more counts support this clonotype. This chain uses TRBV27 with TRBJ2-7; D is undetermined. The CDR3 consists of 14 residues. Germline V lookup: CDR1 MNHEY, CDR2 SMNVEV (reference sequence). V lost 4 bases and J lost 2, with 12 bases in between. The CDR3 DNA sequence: TGTGCCAGCAGTTGGGGATCTGGGGCCTACGAGCAGTACTTC. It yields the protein CASSWGSGAYEQYF.

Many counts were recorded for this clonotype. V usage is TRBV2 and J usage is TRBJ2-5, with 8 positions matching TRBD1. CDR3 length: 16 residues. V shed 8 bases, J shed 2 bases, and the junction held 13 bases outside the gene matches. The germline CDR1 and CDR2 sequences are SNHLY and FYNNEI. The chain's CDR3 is CASSFPGQAEQETQYF. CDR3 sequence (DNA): TGTGCCAGCTCTTTCCCGGGACAGGCAGAGCAAGAGACCCAGTACTTC. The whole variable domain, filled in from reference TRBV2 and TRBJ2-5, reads EPEVTQTPSHQVTQMGQEVILRCVPISNHLYFYWYRQILGQKVEFLVSFYNNEISEKSEIFDDQFSVERPDGSNFTLKIRSTKLEDSAMYFCASSFPGQAEQETQYFGPGTRLLVL.

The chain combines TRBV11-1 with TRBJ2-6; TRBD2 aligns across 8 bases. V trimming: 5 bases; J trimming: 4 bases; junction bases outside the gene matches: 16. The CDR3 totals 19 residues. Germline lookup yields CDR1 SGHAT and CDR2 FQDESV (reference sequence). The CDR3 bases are TGTGCCAGCAGCCCAGCGGGGGCCCCGAGAGTTGCAGGGGCCAACGTCCTGACTTTC. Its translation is CASSPAGAPRVAGANVLTF. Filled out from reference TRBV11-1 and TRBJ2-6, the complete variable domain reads EAEVAQSPRYKITEKSQAVAFWCDPISGHATLYWYRQILGQGPELLVQFQDESVVDDSQLPKDRFSAERLKGVDSTLKIQPAELGDSAMYLCASSPAGAPRVAGANVLTFGAGSRLTVL.

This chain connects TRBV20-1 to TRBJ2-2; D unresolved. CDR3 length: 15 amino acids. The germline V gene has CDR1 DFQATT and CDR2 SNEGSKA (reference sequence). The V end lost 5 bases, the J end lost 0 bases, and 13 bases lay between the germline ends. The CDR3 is CSAFTPNANTGELFF. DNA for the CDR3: TGCAGTGCTTTTACACCGAATGCGAACACCGGGGAGCTGTTTTTT.

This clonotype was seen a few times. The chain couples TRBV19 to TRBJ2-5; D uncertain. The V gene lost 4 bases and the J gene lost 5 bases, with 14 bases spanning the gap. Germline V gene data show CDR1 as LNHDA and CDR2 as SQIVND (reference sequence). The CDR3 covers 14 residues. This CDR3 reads CASSTQGSGETQYF. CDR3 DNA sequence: TGTGCCAGTAGTACCCAAGGGTCCGGGGAGACCCAGTACTTC.

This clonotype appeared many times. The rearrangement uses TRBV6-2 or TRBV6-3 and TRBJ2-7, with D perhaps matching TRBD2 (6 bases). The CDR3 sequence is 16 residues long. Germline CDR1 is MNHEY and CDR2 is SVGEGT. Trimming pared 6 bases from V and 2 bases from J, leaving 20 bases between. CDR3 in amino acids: CASRPFGGSLPYEQYF. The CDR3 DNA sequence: TGTGCCAGCAGACCCTTCGGGGGATCCCTTCCCTACGAGCAGTACTTC.

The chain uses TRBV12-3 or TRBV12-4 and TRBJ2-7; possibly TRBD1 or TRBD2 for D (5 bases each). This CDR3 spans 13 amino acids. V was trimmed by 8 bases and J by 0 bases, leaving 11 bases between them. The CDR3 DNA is TGTGCCAGCCTTGGGGACCGCTCCTACGAGCAGTACTTC. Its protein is CASLGDRSYEQYF.

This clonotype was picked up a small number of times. The CDR3, as DNA: TGCGCCAGCAGTAGGGGCAGATTGAGCCCCCAGCATTTT. Amino acid sequence: CASSRGRLSPQHF. The gene calls are TRBV10-2 and TRBJ1-5, with D possibly matching TRBD1 (5 bases). Germline CDR1 is WSHSY and CDR2 is SAAADI. V dropped 5 bases and J dropped 10 bases, with 15 bases sitting between them. The CDR3 is 13 amino acids.

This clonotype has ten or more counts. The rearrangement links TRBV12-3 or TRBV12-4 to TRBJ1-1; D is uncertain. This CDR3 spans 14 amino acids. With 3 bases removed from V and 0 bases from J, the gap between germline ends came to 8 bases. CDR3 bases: TGTGCCAGCAGTTTGAGTGCCGTGAACACTGAAGCTTTCTTT. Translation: CASSLSAVNTEAFF.

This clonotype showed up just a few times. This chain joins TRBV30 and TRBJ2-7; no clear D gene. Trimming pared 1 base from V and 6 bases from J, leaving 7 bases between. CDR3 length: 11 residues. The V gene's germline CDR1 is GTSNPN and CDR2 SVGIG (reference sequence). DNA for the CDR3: TGTGCCTGGAGTGAGAGGAGCGAGCAGTACTTC. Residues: CAWSERSEQYF. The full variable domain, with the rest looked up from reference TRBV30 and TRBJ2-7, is SQTIHQWPATLVQPVGSPLSLECTVEGTSNPNLYWYRQAAGRGLQLLFYSVGIGQISSEVPQNLSASRPQDRQFILSSKKLLLSDSGFYLCAWSERSEQYFGPGTRLTVT.

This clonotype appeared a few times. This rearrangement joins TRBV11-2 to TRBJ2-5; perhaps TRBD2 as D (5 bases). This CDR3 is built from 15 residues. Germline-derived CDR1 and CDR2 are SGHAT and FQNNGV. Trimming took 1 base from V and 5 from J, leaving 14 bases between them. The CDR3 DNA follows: TGTGCCAGCAGCTTAGCGCTAGCAGAAGGGGAGACCCAGTACTTC. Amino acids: CASSLALAEGETQYF. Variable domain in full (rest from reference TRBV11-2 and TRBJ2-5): EAGVAQSPRYKIIEKRQSVAFWCNPISGHATLYWYQQILGQGPKLLIQFQNNGVVDDSQLPKDRFSAERLKGVDSTLKIQPAKLEDSAVYLCASSLALAEGETQYFGPGTRLLVL.

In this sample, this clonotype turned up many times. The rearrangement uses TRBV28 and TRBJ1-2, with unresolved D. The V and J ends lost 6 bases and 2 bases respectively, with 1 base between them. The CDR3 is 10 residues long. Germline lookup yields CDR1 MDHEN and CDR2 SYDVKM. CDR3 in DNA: TGTGCCAGCAGAAACTATGGCTACACCTTC. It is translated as CASRNYGYTF.

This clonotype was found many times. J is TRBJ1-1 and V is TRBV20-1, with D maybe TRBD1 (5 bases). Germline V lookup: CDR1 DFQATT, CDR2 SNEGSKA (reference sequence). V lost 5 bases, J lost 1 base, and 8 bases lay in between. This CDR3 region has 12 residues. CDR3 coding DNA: TGCAGTGCTTACGGGGGGAACACTGAAGCTTTCTTT. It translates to CSAYGGNTEAFF.